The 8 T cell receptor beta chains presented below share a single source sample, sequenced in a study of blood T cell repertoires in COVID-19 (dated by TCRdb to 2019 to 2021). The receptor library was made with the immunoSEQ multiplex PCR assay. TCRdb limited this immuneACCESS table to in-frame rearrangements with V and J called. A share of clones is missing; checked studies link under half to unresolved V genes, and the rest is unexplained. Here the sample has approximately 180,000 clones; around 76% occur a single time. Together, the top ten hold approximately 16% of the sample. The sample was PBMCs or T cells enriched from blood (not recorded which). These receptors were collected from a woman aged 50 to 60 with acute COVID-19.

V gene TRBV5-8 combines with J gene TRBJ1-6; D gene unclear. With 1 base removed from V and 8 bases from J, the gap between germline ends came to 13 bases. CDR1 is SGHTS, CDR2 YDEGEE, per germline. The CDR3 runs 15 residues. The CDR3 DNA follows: TGTGCCAGCAGCTTGTTAGCGGTACCTTATTCACCCCTCCACTTT. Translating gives CASSLLAVPYSPLHF. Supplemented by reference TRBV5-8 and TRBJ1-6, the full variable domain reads EAGVTQSPTHLIKTRGQQATLRCSPISGHTSVYWYQQALGLGLQFLLWYDEGEERNRGNFPPRFSGRQFPNYSSELNVNALELEDSALYLCASSLLAVPYSPLHFGNGTRLTVT.

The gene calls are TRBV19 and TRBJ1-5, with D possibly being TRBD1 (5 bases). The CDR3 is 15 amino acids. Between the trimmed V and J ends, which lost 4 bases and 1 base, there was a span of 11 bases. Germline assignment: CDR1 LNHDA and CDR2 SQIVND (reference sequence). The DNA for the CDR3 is TGTGCCAGTAGTAATCAGGGATGGAGCAATCAGCCCCAGCATTTT. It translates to CASSNQGWSNQPQHF.

This chain's CDR3 is CASRERQSQETQYF. CDR3 DNA sequence: TGTGCCAGCAGAGAAAGACAGTCGCAAGAGACCCAGTACTTC. The chain couples TRBV2 to TRBJ2-5, with D maybe TRBD1 (5 bases). V lost 6 bases, J lost 2 bases, and 13 bases lay in between. There are 14 residues in the CDR3. Germline CDR1 is SNHLY and CDR2 is FYNNEI.

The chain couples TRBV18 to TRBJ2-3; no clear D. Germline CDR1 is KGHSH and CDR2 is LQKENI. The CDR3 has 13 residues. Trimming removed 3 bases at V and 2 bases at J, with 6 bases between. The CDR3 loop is CASSPSPTDTQYF. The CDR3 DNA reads TGTGCCAGCTCACCCTCCCCCACAGATACGCAGTATTTT.

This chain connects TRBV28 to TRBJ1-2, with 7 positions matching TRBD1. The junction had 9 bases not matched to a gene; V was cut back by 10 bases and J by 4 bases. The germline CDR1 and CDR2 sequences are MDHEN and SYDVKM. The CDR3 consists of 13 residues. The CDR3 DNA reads TGTGCCACCCTGAGACAGGGTGTCTATGGCTACACCTTC. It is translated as CATLRQGVYGYTF.

The CDR3 DNA is TGTGCCAGCAGTGACGGCTGGGAGCAGTTCTTC. Its translation: CASSDGWEQFF. This chain joins TRBV6-4 and TRBJ2-1; D is undetermined. Trimming shortened V by 2 bases and J by 10 bases, and 6 bases separated the two germline ends. The CDR3 spans 11 residues. CDR1 and CDR2 (germline): MRHNA, SNTAGT.

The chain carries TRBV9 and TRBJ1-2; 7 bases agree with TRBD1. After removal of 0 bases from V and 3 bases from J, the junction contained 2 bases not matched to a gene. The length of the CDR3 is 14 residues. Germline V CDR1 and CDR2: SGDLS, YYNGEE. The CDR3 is CASSVGGTDYGYTF. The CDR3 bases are TGTGCCAGCAGCGTAGGAGGGACAGACTATGGCTACACCTTC.

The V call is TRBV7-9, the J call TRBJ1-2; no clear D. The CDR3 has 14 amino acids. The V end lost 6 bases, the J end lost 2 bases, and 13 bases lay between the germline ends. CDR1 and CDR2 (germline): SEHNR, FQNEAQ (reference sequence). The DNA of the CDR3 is TGTGCCAGCAGAATGGAGGAAACCAACTATGGCTACACCTTC. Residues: CASRMEETNYGYTF.